These T cell receptor beta chains were read from a single sample in a study of cytomegalovirus exposure and HLA in healthy donors. Repertoires were generated with immunoSEQ multiplex PCR, while TCRdb's copy carries only in-frame clones and drops some. The sample lists under 150,000 clones; approximately 80% were seen once. Sequenced material: PBMCs. The receptors were sampled from a man aged 25 to 40 in good health and CMV-seropositive. The CDR3 runs from the conserved cysteine through the conserved F or W. Fields, in order: D gene, V gene, J gene, clone size, CDR3 protein, CDR3 DNA. D genes are given only for firm matches. Expanded clones get a size class; other rows say once, few or many, or leave the size out.

-	TRBV7-2	TRBJ1-2	-	CASSLVTEFNGYTF	TGTGCCAGCAGCTTAGTTACCGAGTTCAATGGCTACACCTTC
TRBD1	TRBV18	TRBJ2-1	-	CASSPGQGAYNEQFF	TGTGCCAGCTCACCTGGGCAGGGGGCCTACAATGAGCAGTTCTTC
-	TRBV19	TRBJ2-5	-	CASSRRDQETQYF	TGTGCCAGTAGTAGGAGGGACCAAGAGACCCAGTACTTC
TRBD1	TRBV28	TRBJ2-6	-	CASSSGGAGANVLTF	TGTGCCAGCAGTTCAGGGGGCGCTGGGGCCAACGTCCTGACTTTC
TRBD2	TRBV18	TRBJ2-1	once	CASSTLGSGAYNEQFF	TGTGCCAGCTCAACCCTAGGTAGCGGGGCCTACAATGAGCAGTTCTTC
TRBD1	TRBV4-1	TRBJ2-1	-	CASSQGGQPLSEQFF	TGCGCCAGCAGCCAAGGGGGACAGCCCCTCAGTGAGCAGTTCTTC
-	TRBV4-1	TRBJ1-1	few	CASSQEGLMGEAFF	TGCGCCAGCAGCCAAGAAGGACTAATGGGTGAAGCTTTCTTT
-	TRBV12-2	TRBJ2-5	-	CASRLEGPGQGGETQYF	TGTGCAAGTCGCTTAGAGGGACCGGGGCAGGGAGGGGAGACCCAGTACTTC
-	TRBV28	TRBJ1-5	-	CASSSYDSRDSNQPQHF	TGTGCCAGCAGTTCGTACGACAGCCGTGATAGCAATCAGCCCCAGCATTTT
-	TRBV7-9	TRBJ2-2	-	CASSFHMATGELFF	TGTGCCAGCAGCTTCCACATGGCCACCGGGGAGCTGTTTTTT
-	TRBV19	TRBJ2-6	-	CASSIGQGQSGANVLTF	TGTGCCAGTAGTATAGGGCAGGGGCAATCTGGGGCCAACGTCCTGACTTTC
TRBD2	TRBV6-4	TRBJ2-3	-	CASSATSGGTDTQYF	TGTGCCAGCAGTGCGACTAGCGGGGGGACAGATACGCAGTATTTT
TRBD1	TRBV5-8	TRBJ2-5	-	CASSPGTGVGETQYF	TGTGCCAGCAGCCCCGGGACAGGGGTGGGAGAGACCCAGTACTTC